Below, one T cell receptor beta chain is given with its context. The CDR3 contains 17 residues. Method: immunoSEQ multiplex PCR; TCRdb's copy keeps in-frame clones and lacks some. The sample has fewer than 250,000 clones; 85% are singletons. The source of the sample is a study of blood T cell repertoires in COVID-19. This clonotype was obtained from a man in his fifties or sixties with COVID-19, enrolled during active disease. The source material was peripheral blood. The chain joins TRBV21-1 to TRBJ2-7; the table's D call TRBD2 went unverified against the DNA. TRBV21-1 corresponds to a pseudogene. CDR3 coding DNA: TGTGCCAGCAGCAAAGGGTTCGGGACTAGGGTCTCCTACGAGCAGTACTTC. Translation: CASSKGFGTRVSYEQYF.